The 12 T cell receptor beta chains reported below all come from one sample, sequenced in a study of blood T cell repertoires in COVID-19. Libraries were prepared by immunoSEQ multiplex PCR; TCRdb keeps only in-frame clonotypes and omits some of them. The table shows 150,000 to 200,000 clones, with roughly 88% occurring only once. Material: PBMCs or T cells enriched from blood (not recorded which). These receptors were collected from a man aged 65 to 85 who had been exposed to COVID-19.

The chain recombines TRBV3-1 (or the pseudogene TRBV3-2) with TRBJ2-3; 12 bases are a match to TRBD2. Germline values: CDR1 LGHDT, CDR2 YNNKEL (reference sequence). The CDR3 has 18 residues. The V and J ends lost 1 base and 2 bases, in that order; junction bases with no gene match: 7. CDR3 nucleotide sequence: TGTGCCAGCAGCCAAGGGCTAGCGGGGGGGTTTCCCACAGATACGCAGTATTTT. The encoded protein is CASSQGLAGGFPTDTQYF.

This sequence joins TRBV3-1 (or the pseudogene TRBV3-2) and TRBJ2-2; no clear D. The germline CDR1 and CDR2 sequences are LGHDT and YNNKEL (reference sequence). This CDR3 comprises 15 residues. The V end lost 4 bases, the J end lost 2 bases, and 11 bases lay between the germline ends. DNA of the CDR3: TGTGCCAGCAGCCTGGGCCCAAGAAACACCGGGGAGCTGTTTTTT. Its protein product is CASSLGPRNTGELFF.

J is TRBJ2-3 and V is TRBV15, with D perhaps TRBD2 (5 bases). There are 16 residues in the CDR3. In germline, CDR1 is LNHNV, CDR2 YYDKDF (reference sequence). Trimming cost V 0 bases and J 5 bases, with 15 bases left between them. The CDR3 is CATSREVIEGVDTQYF. In DNA form, the CDR3 reads TGTGCCACCAGCAGAGAGGTTATCGAGGGAGTAGATACGCAGTATTTT.

The gene calls are TRBV7-6 and TRBJ1-5, with a tentative D call TRBD1 (5 bases). The CDR3 extends over 16 amino acids. Between the trimmed V and J ends, which lost 4 bases and 0 bases, there was a span of 13 bases. Germline-derived CDR1 and CDR2 are SGHVS and FNYEAQ. This chain's CDR3 is CASSYGTGDSNQPQHF. The CDR3 DNA sequence: TGTGCCAGCAGCTATGGGACGGGAGATAGCAATCAGCCCCAGCATTTT. The entire variable domain, with the rest obtained from reference TRBV7-6 and TRBJ1-5, is as follows: GAGVSQSPRYKVTKRGQDVALRCDPISGHVSLYWYRQALGQGPEFLTYFNYEAQQDKSGLPNDRFSAERPEGSISTLTIQRTEQRDSAMYRCASSYGTGDSNQPQHFGDGTRLSIL.

The chain is built from TRBV7-9 and TRBJ2-3; a possible D gene is TRBD2 (6 bases). Deletions cut 1 base from V and 5 bases from J, with 7 bases between. Germline V gives CDR1 SEHNR, CDR2 FQNEAQ (reference sequence). CDR3 length: 13 residues. CDR3 loop: CASSLDGRDTQYF. The DNA of the CDR3 is TGTGCCAGCAGCTTAGACGGGAGAGATACGCAGTATTTT.

This clone appeared once. In DNA form, the CDR3 reads TGTGCCAGCAGATACCAGCGGGCGAACACTGAAGCTTTCTTT. Its translation is CASRYQRANTEAFF. The chain links TRBV28 to TRBJ1-1, with D hard to call. From germline, CDR1 is MDHEN and CDR2 SYDVKM. With 6 bases removed from V and 1 base from J, the gap between germline ends came to 12 bases. This CDR3 is built from 14 residues.

The V gene is TRBV4-1, the J gene TRBJ2-7; 8 bases match TRBD1. V trimming: 3 bases; J trimming: 0 bases; junction bases outside the gene matches: 4. The CDR3 covers 15 residues. The V gene's germline CDR1 is MGHRA and CDR2 YSYEKL. The CDR3 coding sequence is TGCGCCAGCAGCCAGACAGGGGCTAGCTCCTACGAGCAGTACTTC. Amino acids: CASSQTGASSYEQYF.

The rearrangement joins TRBV9 to TRBJ1-2; 8 bases are a match to TRBD1. The CDR3 runs 15 residues. Losses at the gene ends were 3 bases for V and 4 bases for J; bases not matched to a gene: 8. From germline, CDR1 is SGDLS and CDR2 YYNGEE. The CDR3 DNA reads as TGTGCCAGCAGCGCGGACCCCGGGACAGGCTATGGCTACACCTTC. Protein product: CASSADPGTGYGYTF.

The rearrangement links TRBV14 to TRBJ1-2, with 8 bases aligning to TRBD1. The J segment lost 1 base and the V segment lost 0 bases, leaving 10 bases of the junction unmatched. Germline V gives CDR1 SGHDN, CDR2 FVKESK. The CDR3 is 18 residues long. DNA of the CDR3: TGTGCCAGCAGCCAAGACCCCCGCCAGGGGGCATTTAACTATGGCTACACCTTC. Translating gives CASSQDPRQGAFNYGYTF.

The chain uses TRBV19 and TRBJ1-2; weak D call: TRBD1 (5 bases). In germline, CDR1 is LNHDA, CDR2 SQIVND (reference sequence). Trimming left V 7 bases short and J 2 bases short, with 11 bases between. CDR3 size: 13 residues. CDR3: CASTRGLNYGYTF. CDR3 nucleotide sequence: TGTGCCAGTACCCGGGGACTAAACTATGGCTACACCTTC. Variable domain in full (rest from reference TRBV19 and TRBJ1-2): DGGITQSPKYLFRKEGQNVTLSCEQNLNHDAMYWYRQDPGQGLRLIYYSQIVNDFQKGDIAEGYSVSREKKESFPLTVTSAQKNPTAFYLCASTRGLNYGYTFGSGTRLTVV.

This clone was seen only once. The chain employs TRBV2 and TRBJ2-3; 8 nucleotides match TRBD2. With V trimmed by 11 bases and J by 2 bases, 6 bases remained unmatched. Germline CDR1 SNHLY, CDR2 FYNNEI. This CDR3 is 13 amino acids long. Written as DNA, the CDR3 is TGTGCCCGCGGGGGGCTTGACACAGATACGCAGTATTTT. Its protein product is CARGGLDTDTQYF.

This chain joins TRBV6-5 and TRBJ2-1; 7 bases agree with TRBD2. The germline gives CDR1 MNHEY, CDR2 SVGAGI. The CDR3 has 15 amino acids. V lost 2 bases to trimming and J lost 4 bases; unmatched junction nucleotides: 5. This CDR3 reads CASSYLAGVYNEQFF. The CDR3 DNA is TGTGCCAGCAGTTACCTGGCGGGGGTATACAATGAGCAGTTCTTC.